These 23 T cell receptor beta chains came from one sample sequenced in a study of T cell responses to AZD1222 COVID-19 vaccine. Some clones are missing from TCRdb's copy, which holds only in-frame ones; the method was immunoSEQ multiplex PCR. The data contain about 210,000 clones, roughly 94% of them singletons. This material consisted of peripheral blood, taken 28 days after the second dose of the MenACWY control vaccine. Receptors originate from an adult who received the MenACWY meningococcal vaccine as a control.

The chain links TRBV2 to TRBJ1-4; the D gene is possibly TRBD1 (6 bases). This CDR3 has 14 residues. Germline CDR1 and CDR2: SNHLY and FYNNEI. The germline V and J ends were trimmed by 9 bases and 4 bases, with 15 bases remaining between them. CDR3: CASYFGQNNEKLFF. Here the CDR3 DNA reads TGTGCCAGTTACTTCGGACAGAATAATGAAAAACTGTTTTTT.

This clone is a singleton in its sample. The CDR3 DNA reads as TGTGCCAGCAGTTTGGCAGGGGGCTATAATTCACCCCTCCACTTT. As protein: CASSLAGGYNSPLHF. The rearrangement joins TRBV28 to TRBJ1-6; 7 bases agree with TRBD1. Germline trimming cut 3 bases from V and 3 bases from J; bases unmatched to any gene: 2. The V gene's germline CDR1 is MDHEN and CDR2 SYDVKM. This CDR3 contains 15 residues.

The chain combines TRBV6-6 with TRBJ2-1; D possibly corresponds to TRBD2 (6 bases). Germline values: CDR1 MNHNY, CDR2 SVGAGI (reference sequence). Trimming took 0 bases from V and 4 from J, leaving 10 bases between them. This CDR3 comprises 15 residues. The CDR3 protein is CASSYSPGLYNEQFF. CDR3 bases: TGTGCCAGCAGTTACTCTCCCGGACTATACAATGAGCAGTTCTTC.

This clone was observed a handful of times. The chain joins TRBV27 to TRBJ2-3; D remains unclear. V lost 6 bases and J 6 bases, leaving 13 bases between the germline ends. Per germline, CDR1 MNHEY and CDR2 SMNVEV (reference sequence). The CDR3 consists of 13 residues. CDR3 sequence: CASSPRSADTQYF. CDR3 bases: TGTGCCAGCAGCCCCCGTTCTGCGGATACGCAGTATTTT.

This chain links TRBV10-3 with TRBJ2-2; TRBD2 agrees at 9 bases. V lost 6 bases and J lost 6; bases outside the gene matches: 5. Per the germline V gene, CDR1 is ENHRY and CDR2 is SYGVKD. The CDR3 length is 14 residues. The CDR3 loop is CAISAPSGAGELFF. The CDR3 bases are TGTGCCATCAGCGCCCCTAGCGGGGCCGGGGAGCTGTTTTTT.

The chain joins TRBV10-3 to TRBJ1-2, with D hard to call. The germline CDR1 and CDR2 sequences are ENHRY and SYGVKD. V lost 4 bases and J lost 2, with 14 bases in between. The length of the CDR3 is 15 residues. The CDR3 DNA reads TGTGCCATCAGTGGCCCGGACCGGGAGAACTATGGCTACACCTTC. Amino acid sequence: CAISGPDRENYGYTF.

The chain uses TRBV10-3 and TRBJ2-7; 8 bases map to TRBD2. V was clipped by 2 bases and J by 2 bases; unmatched bases: 5. Germline CDR1 ENHRY, CDR2 SYGVKD. The CDR3 runs 15 residues. The CDR3 sequence: CAISEGLAVTYEQYF. The CDR3 DNA follows: TGTGCCATCAGTGAGGGACTAGCCGTTACCTACGAGCAGTACTTC.

The chain couples TRBV28 to TRBJ1-1; TRBD1 agrees at 7 bases. Germline V gives CDR1 MDHEN, CDR2 SYDVKM. The CDR3 contains 16 residues. V was clipped by 4 bases and J by 1 base; unmatched bases: 9. The CDR3 DNA reads as TGTGCCAGCAGTTCAGTATGGACAGGTTGGAACACTGAAGCTTTCTTT. Translating it yields CASSSVWTGWNTEAFF.

This chain uses TRBV19 with TRBJ2-1, with 7 positions matching TRBD2. Germline loops: CDR1 LNHDA, CDR2 SQIVND (reference sequence). This CDR3 is built from 14 residues. With 7 bases clipped from V and 5 bases from J, the junction kept 8 bases outside the gene matches. This CDR3 reads CASTRAGTHNEQFF. Written as DNA, the CDR3 is TGTGCCAGTACTAGAGCGGGGACCCACAATGAGCAGTTCTTC.

The chain has TRBV5-8 and TRBJ1-1; a weak D match, TRBD1 (6 bases). Deletions cut 4 bases from V and 1 base from J, with 11 bases between. Germline CDR1 SGHTS, CDR2 YDEGEE. There are 14 residues in the CDR3. CDR3 in amino acids: CASSPWTANTEAFF. As DNA, the CDR3 is TGTGCCAGCAGCCCGTGGACAGCGAACACTGAAGCTTTCTTT.

The chain couples TRBV3-1 (or the pseudogene TRBV3-2) to TRBJ2-7; D could derive from TRBD1 or TRBD2 (5 bases each). CDR3 length: 15 residues. V dropped 0 bases and J dropped 6 bases, with 15 bases sitting between them. The V gene's germline CDR1 is LGHDT and CDR2 YNNKEL (reference sequence). The CDR3 reads CASSQDPGTPFEQYF. CDR3 DNA: TGTGCCAGCAGCCAAGATCCCGGGACCCCGTTCGAGCAGTACTTC.

This clone was seen just once. The V call is TRBV30, the J call TRBJ1-6, with D unresolved. V was trimmed by 2 bases and J by 4 bases, leaving 9 bases between them. Per the germline V gene, CDR1 is GTSNPN and CDR2 is SVGIG (reference sequence). The CDR3 loop spans 14 amino acids. The CDR3 DNA is TGTGCCTGGAGTTTGGTTCCGTATAATTCACCCCTCCACTTT. Residues: CAWSLVPYNSPLHF.

In its sample, this clone was seen once. The chain couples TRBV2 to TRBJ2-3; 7 bases map to TRBD2. Unmatched junction bases numbered 4, after V lost 8 bases and J lost 5 bases. Germline-derived CDR1 and CDR2 are SNHLY and FYNNEI. The length of the CDR3 is 12 residues. The CDR3: CASGRALDTQYF. The CDR3 DNA follows: TGTGCCAGCGGGAGGGCCCTAGATACGCAGTATTTT.

The chain has TRBV9 and TRBJ2-4; D is unclear. Germline V gene lookup returns CDR1 SGDLS and CDR2 YYNGEE. The CDR3 runs 14 residues. Trimming shortened V by 0 bases and J by 1 base, and 5 bases separated the two germline ends. CDR3 DNA: TGTGCCAGCAGCGTAGTCTGTGCCAAAAACATTCAGTACTTC. Its translation: CASSVVCAKNIQYF. Filled out from reference TRBV9 and TRBJ2-4, the complete variable domain reads DSGVTQTPKHLITATGQRVTLRCSPRSGDLSVYWYQQSLDQGLQFLIQYYNGEERAKGNILERFSAQQFPDLHSELNLSSLELGDSALYFCASSVVCAKNIQYFGAGTRLSVL.

This chain uses TRBV27 with TRBJ1-5, with unresolved D. The CDR3 is 15 residues long. CDR1 MNHEY and CDR2 SMNVEV come from the germline V gene (reference sequence). Trimming took 0 bases from V and 2 from J, leaving 8 bases between them. The CDR3, as DNA: TGTGCCAGCAGTTTATCGTACTATGGCAATCAGCCCCAGCATTTT. This encodes CASSLSYYGNQPQHF.

The chain recombines TRBV10-3 with TRBJ2-7, with 9 positions matching TRBD1. The CDR3 consists of 14 residues. Germline CDR1 and CDR2: ENHRY and SYGVKD. V was clipped by 4 bases and J by 5 bases; unmatched bases: 6. The CDR3: CAISGGTGYNEQYF. The CDR3 DNA sequence: TGTGCCATCAGTGGCGGGACAGGGTACAACGAGCAGTACTTC.

This chain uses TRBV6-5 with TRBJ2-7; TRBD1 or TRBD2 may be the D gene (5 bases each). V lost 11 bases and J 3 bases, leaving 23 bases between the germline ends. CDR1 and CDR2 from the germline V gene are MNHEY and SVGAGI. The CDR3 has 15 amino acids. Here the CDR3 DNA reads TGTGCCTCCGCACCGGGGCCGATGGCGTTCTACGAGCAGTACTTC. Its protein product is CASAPGPMAFYEQYF.

The chain recombines TRBV15 with TRBJ1-3; D is unresolved. Germline V lookup: CDR1 LNHNV, CDR2 YYDKDF (reference sequence). The CDR3 has 17 residues. V gave up 6 bases and J gave up 0 bases, with 18 bases separating them. CDR3 sequence reads: CATSNRRTANSGNTIYF. CDR3 bases: TGTGCCACCAGTAACCGCCGAACCGCCAACTCTGGAAACACCATATATTTT.

The CDR3 DNA is TGTGCCAGCAGCCCCGGGCTAGTCTACGAGCAGTACTTC. It codes for CASSPGLVYEQYF. The chain recombines TRBV3-1 (or the pseudogene TRBV3-2) with TRBJ2-7; D remains ambiguous. The V end lost 4 bases, the J end lost 3 bases, and 10 bases lay between the germline ends. The length of the CDR3 is 13 residues. Germline V gives CDR1 LGHDT, CDR2 YNNKEL (reference sequence).

This clone was observed a single time. The genes are TRBV30 and TRBJ1-4; the D is unclear. Germline CDR1 and CDR2: GTSNPN and SVGIG (reference sequence). The V gene lost 7 bases and the J gene lost 8 bases, with 17 bases spanning the gap. There are 13 residues in the CDR3. CDR3 sequence (DNA): TGTGCCTTCGAATTCGGCAGAGACGAAAAACTGTTTTTT. Protein product: CAFEFGRDEKLFF.

This rearrangement joins TRBV5-4 to TRBJ1-4; TRBD1 agrees at 11 bases. Trimming cost V 4 bases and J 7 bases; bases outside gene matches: 3. This CDR3 region has 14 residues. Per the germline V gene, CDR1 is SGHNT and CDR2 is YYREEE (reference sequence). The CDR3 region has the DNA TGTGCCAGCAGCCGAGGACAGGGGGCTGAAAAACTGTTTTTT. It yields the protein CASSRGQGAEKLFF.

CDR3 amino acids: CASREDRGASYEQYF. CDR3 sequence (DNA): TGTGCCAGCAGGGAGGACAGAGGGGCCTCCTACGAGCAGTACTTC. The rearrangement uses TRBV6-4 and TRBJ2-7, with a possible D match to TRBD1 (6 bases). CDR3 length: 15 residues. Germline CDR1 MRHNA, CDR2 SNTAGT. The germline V and J ends were trimmed by 6 bases and 0 bases, with 15 bases remaining between them.

The V call is TRBV5-8, the J call TRBJ2-7; 8 bases fit TRBD2. Germline-derived CDR1 and CDR2 are SGHTS and YDEGEE. Unmatched junction bases numbered 11, after V lost 0 bases and J lost 6 bases. The CDR3 is made up of 16 amino acids. CDR3 coding DNA: TGTGCCAGCAGCTTGGGAAGATGGACTAGCCAACGCGAGCAGTACTTC. Translating gives CASSLGRWTSQREQYF. The whole variable domain, remainder taken from reference TRBV5-8 and TRBJ2-7, is EAGVTQSPTHLIKTRGQQATLRCSPISGHTSVYWYQQALGLGLQFLLWYDEGEERNRGNFPPRFSGRQFPNYSSELNVNALELEDSALYLCASSLGRWTSQREQYFGPGTRLTVT.